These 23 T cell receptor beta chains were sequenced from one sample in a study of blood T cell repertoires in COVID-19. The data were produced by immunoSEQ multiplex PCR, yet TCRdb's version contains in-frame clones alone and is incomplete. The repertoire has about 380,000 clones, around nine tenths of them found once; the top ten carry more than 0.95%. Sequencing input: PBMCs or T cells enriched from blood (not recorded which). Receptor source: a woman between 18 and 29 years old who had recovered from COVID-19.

The CDR3 nucleotides are TGCAGCGTTGAAGATCCTGCTAGCGGGGGCGGGGATACGCAGTATTTT. This encodes CSVEDPASGGGDTQYF. The rearrangement joins TRBV29-1 to TRBJ2-3, with 10 bases that match TRBD2. The CDR3 loop spans 16 amino acids. The J segment lost 6 bases and the V segment lost 0 bases, leaving 9 bases of the junction unmatched. Germline V gives CDR1 SQVTM, CDR2 ANQGSEA.

CDR3 protein: CASSLGPTSGGPGELFF. The CDR3, as DNA: TGTGCCAGCAGCTTGGGCCCTACTAGCGGGGGGCCCGGGGAGCTGTTTTTT. The rearrangement links TRBV5-4 to TRBJ2-2, with 12 bases aligning to TRBD2. Germline assignment: CDR1 SGHNT and CDR2 YYREEE (reference sequence). The length of the CDR3 is 17 residues. The junction had 6 bases not matched to a gene; V was cut back by 0 bases and J by 6 bases.

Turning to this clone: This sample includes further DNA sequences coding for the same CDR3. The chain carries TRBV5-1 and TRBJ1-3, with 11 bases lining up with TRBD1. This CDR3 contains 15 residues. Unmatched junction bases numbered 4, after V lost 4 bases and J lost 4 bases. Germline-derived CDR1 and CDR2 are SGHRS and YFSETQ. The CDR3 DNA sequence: TGCGCCAGCAGCCTAGGACAGGGGGCCGGAAACACCATATATTTT. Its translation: CASSLGQGAGNTIYF.

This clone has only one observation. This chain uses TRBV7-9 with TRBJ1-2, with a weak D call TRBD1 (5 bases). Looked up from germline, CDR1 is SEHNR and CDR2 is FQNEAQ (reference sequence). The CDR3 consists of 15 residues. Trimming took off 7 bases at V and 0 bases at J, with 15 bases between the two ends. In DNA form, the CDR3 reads TGTGCCAGCACCGTGGAGGGGAAAGCTAACTATGGCTACACCTTC. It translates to CASTVEGKANYGYTF.

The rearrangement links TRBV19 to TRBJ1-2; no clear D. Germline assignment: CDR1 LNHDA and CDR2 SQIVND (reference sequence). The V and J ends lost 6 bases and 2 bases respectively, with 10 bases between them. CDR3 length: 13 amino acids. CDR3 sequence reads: CASRVGENYGYTF. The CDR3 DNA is TGTGCCAGTAGGGTTGGAGAAAACTATGGCTACACCTTC.

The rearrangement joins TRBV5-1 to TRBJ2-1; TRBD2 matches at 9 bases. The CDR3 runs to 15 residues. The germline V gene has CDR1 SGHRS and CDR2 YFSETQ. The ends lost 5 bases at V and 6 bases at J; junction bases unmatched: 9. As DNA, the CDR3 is TGCGCCAGCAGGCCAGCCTTAGCGGGGGTCAATGAGCAGTTCTTC. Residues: CASRPALAGVNEQFF. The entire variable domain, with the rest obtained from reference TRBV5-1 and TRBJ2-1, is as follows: KAGVTQTPRYLIKTRGQQVTLSCSPISGHRSVSWYQQTPGQGLQFLFEYFSETQRNKGNFPGRFSGRQFSNSRSEMNVSTLELGDSALYLCASRPALAGVNEQFFGPGTRLTVL.

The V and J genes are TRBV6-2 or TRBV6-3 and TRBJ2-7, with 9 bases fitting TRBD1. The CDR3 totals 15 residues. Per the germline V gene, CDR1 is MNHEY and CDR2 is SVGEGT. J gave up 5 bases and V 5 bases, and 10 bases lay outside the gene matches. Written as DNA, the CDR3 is TGTGCCAGCAGTCCCCTACCGGGACAGGGAGACGAGCAGTACTTC. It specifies CASSPLPGQGDEQYF.

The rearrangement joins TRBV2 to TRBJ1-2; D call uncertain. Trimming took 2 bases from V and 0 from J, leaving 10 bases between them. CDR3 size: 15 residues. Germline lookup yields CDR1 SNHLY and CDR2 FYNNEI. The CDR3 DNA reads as TGTGCCAGCAGTGAATCGCTCGGTTCTAACTATGGCTACACCTTC. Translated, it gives CASSESLGSNYGYTF.

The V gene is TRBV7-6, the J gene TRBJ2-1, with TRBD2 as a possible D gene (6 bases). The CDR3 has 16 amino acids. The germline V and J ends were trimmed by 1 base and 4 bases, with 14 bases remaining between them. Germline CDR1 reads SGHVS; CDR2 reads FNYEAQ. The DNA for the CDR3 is TGTGCCAGCAGCTTAGGGTCTCCCGGGGGTTACAATGAGCAGTTCTTC. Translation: CASSLGSPGGYNEQFF.

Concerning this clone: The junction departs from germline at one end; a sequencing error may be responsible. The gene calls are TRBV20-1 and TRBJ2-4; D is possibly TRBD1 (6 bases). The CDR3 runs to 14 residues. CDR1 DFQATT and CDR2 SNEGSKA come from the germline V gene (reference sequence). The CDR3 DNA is TGCAGTGCTAGTTTACGTGTGGGGGCCGAATTTCAATACTTC. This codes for CSASLRVGAEFQYF.

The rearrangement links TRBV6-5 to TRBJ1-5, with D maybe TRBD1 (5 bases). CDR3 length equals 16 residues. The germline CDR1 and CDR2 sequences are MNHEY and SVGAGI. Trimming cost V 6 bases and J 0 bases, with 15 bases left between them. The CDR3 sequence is CASRYTAGDSNQPQHF. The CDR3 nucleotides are TGTGCCAGCAGATACACTGCGGGGGATAGCAATCAGCCCCAGCATTTT.

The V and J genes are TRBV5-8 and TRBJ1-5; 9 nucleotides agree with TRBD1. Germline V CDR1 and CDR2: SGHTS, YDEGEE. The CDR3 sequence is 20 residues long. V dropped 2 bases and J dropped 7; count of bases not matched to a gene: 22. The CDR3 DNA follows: TGTGCCAGCAGCTTACCCCGGCACAGGGGGCCGAGAATCGTCTTGCAGCCCCAGCATTTT. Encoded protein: CASSLPRHRGPRIVLQPQHF.

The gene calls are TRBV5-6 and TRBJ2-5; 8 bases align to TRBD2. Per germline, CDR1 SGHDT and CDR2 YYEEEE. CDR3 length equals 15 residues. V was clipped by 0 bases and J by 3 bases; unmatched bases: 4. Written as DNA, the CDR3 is TGTGCCAGCAGCTTGGGTCCACTAGCGGAAGAGACCCAGTACTTC. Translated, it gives CASSLGPLAEETQYF.

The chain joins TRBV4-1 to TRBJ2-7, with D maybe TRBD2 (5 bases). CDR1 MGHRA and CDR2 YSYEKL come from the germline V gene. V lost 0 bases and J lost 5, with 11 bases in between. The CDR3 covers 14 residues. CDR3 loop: CASSQDRGFHEQYF. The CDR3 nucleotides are TGCGCCAGCAGCCAAGATCGGGGTTTCCACGAGCAGTACTTC.

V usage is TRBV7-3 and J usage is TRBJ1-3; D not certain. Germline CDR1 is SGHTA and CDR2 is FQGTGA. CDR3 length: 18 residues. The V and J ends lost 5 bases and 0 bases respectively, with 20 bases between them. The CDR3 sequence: CASSPFGSQTYSGNTIYF. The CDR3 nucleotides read TGTGCCAGCAGCCCCTTCGGGAGTCAAACGTACTCTGGAAACACCATATATTTT. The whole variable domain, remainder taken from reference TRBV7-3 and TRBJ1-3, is GAGVSQTPSNKVTEKGKYVELRCDPISGHTALYWYRQSLGQGPEFLIYFQGTGAADDSGLPNDRFFAVRPEGSVSTLKIQRTERGDSAVYLCASSPFGSQTYSGNTIYFGEGSWLTVV.

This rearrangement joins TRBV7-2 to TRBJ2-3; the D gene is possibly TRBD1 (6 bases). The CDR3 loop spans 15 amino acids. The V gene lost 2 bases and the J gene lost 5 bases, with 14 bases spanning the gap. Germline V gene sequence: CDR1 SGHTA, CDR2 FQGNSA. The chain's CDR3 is CASSLRQGPRDTQYF. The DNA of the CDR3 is TGTGCCAGCAGCTTACGGCAGGGGCCCCGAGATACGCAGTATTTT.

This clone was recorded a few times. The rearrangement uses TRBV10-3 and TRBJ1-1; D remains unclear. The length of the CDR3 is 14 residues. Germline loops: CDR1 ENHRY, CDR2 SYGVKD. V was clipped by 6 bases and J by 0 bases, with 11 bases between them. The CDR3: CAIRLGLMNTEAFF. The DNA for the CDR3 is TGTGCCATCAGACTAGGATTAATGAACACTGAAGCTTTCTTT.

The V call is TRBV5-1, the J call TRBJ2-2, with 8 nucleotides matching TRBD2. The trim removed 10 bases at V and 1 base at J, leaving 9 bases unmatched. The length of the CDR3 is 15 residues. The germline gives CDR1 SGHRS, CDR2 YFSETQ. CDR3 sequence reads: CAPSTAGGNTGELFF. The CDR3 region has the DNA TGCGCCCCCAGCACGGCGGGGGGGAACACCGGGGAGCTGTTTTTT.

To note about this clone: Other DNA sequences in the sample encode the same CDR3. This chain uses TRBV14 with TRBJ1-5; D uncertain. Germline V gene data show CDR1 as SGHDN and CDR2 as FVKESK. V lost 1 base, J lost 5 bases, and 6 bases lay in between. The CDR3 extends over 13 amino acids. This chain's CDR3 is CASSQGGDQPQHF. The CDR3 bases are TGTGCCAGCAGCCAAGGTGGAGATCAGCCCCAGCATTTT.

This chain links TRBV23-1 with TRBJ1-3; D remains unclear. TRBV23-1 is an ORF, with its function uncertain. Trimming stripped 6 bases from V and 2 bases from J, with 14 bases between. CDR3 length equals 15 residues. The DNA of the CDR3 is TGCGCCAGCAGCCGCACCACCCGAGCTGGAAACACCATATATTTT. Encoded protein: CASSRTTRAGNTIYF.

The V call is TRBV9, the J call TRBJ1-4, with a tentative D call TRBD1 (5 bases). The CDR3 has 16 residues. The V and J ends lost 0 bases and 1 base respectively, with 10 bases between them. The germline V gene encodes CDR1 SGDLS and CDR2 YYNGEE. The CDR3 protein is CASSVGQGGTNEKLFF. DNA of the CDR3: TGTGCCAGCAGCGTAGGGCAGGGTGGAACTAATGAAAAACTGTTTTTT.

DNA for the CDR3: TGCGCCAGCAGCCCGACTAGCGGGGGGCCGGGAGAGACCCAGTACTTC. This gives the protein CASSPTSGGPGETQYF. The chain joins TRBV5-1 to TRBJ2-5, with 13 bases lining up with TRBD2. This CDR3 is 16 amino acids long. The J segment lost 4 bases and the V segment lost 4 bases, leaving 7 bases of the junction unmatched. In germline, CDR1 is SGHRS, CDR2 YFSETQ.

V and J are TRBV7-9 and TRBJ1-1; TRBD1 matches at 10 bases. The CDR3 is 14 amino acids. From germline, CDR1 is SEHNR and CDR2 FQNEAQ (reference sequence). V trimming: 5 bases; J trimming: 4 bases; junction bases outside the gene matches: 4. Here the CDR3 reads CASSPTGGPTEAFF. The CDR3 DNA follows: TGTGCCAGCAGCCCGACAGGGGGCCCCACTGAAGCTTTCTTT.